The 8 T cell receptor beta chains below were found in one sample sequenced in a study of shared clonotypes between healthy human individuals. TCRdb's table, derived via immunoSEQ multiplex PCR, lists solely in-frame clones and lacks some. The data hold a few million clones, with just over 90% observed a single time. Material: naive CD4+ T cells from PBMCs. As for subset: CD45RA+ positively selected. These receptors were obtained from a man aged 18 to 30 in good health. Some clones in this sample may be carry-over from other donors' samples.

The J gene is TRBJ2-2, the V gene TRBV14; 7 nucleotides align to TRBD1. V trimming: 2 bases; J trimming: 4 bases; junction bases outside the gene matches: 7. The germline V gene has CDR1 SGHDN and CDR2 FVKESK. The CDR3 spans 16 residues. The CDR3, as DNA: TGTGCCAGCAGCCAACACAGGGACAGACCCACCGGGGAGCTGTTTTTT. Translation gives CASSQHRDRPTGELFF. Looking up the rest from reference TRBV14 and TRBJ2-2 gives the full variable domain: EAGVTQFPSHSVIEKGQTVTLRCDPISGHDNLYWYRRVMGKEIKFLLHFVKESKQDESGMPNNRFLAERTGGTYSTLKVQPAELEDSGVYFCASSQHRDRPTGELFFGEGSRLTVL.

The gene calls are TRBV5-4 and TRBJ2-3, with 10 bases that match TRBD2. V shed 2 bases, J shed 1 base, and the junction held 1 base outside the gene matches. The germline V gene has CDR1 SGHNT and CDR2 YYREEE (reference sequence). The CDR3 contains 15 residues. The CDR3 protein is CASSFGTSGTDTQYF. The CDR3, as DNA: TGTGCCAGCAGCTTCGGGACTAGCGGCACAGATACGCAGTATTTT.

V gene TRBV29-1 combines with J gene TRBJ2-7, with a possible D match to TRBD2 (6 bases). V lost 3 bases and J lost 5, with 14 bases in between. The CDR3 totals 13 residues. Germline V lookup: CDR1 SQVTM, CDR2 ANQGSEA. The CDR3 is CSVEGGRRDEQYF. The CDR3 coding sequence is TGCAGCGTTGAGGGTGGGCGGAGGGACGAGCAGTACTTC.

The CDR3 region is CASRETYGGELFF. CDR3 DNA sequence: TGTGCCAGCAGGGAGACTTACGGCGGGGAGCTGTTTTTT. The V gene is TRBV28, the J gene TRBJ2-2; D is unresolved. V gave up 6 bases and J gave up 7 bases, with 12 bases separating them. CDR3 length: 13 amino acids. Germline V gene sequence: CDR1 MDHEN, CDR2 SYDVKM.

This clone came up once. This sequence joins TRBV28 and TRBJ2-5, with a weak D call TRBD2 (6 bases). With 2 bases removed from V and 0 bases from J, the gap between germline ends came to 10 bases. This CDR3 spans 15 amino acids. Germline V gene lookup returns CDR1 MDHEN and CDR2 SYDVKM. CDR3: CASSLPSEYQETQYF. As DNA, the CDR3 is TGTGCCAGCAGTTTACCTAGCGAGTACCAAGAGACCCAGTACTTC.

The DNA for the CDR3 is TGTGCCAGCAGCTCAACAGGGCACGGGGAGCTGTTTTTT. As protein: CASSSTGHGELFF. V usage is TRBV28 and J usage is TRBJ2-2, with D possibly being TRBD1 (6 bases). With 6 bases removed from V and 7 bases from J, the gap between germline ends came to 12 bases. The CDR3 consists of 13 residues. Germline assignment: CDR1 MDHEN and CDR2 SYDVKM.

V is TRBV4-3 and J is TRBJ2-1; weak D call: TRBD2 (6 bases). Trimming took 1 base from V and 6 from J, leaving 19 bases between them. CDR1 is LGHNA and CDR2 is YSLEER in the germline V gene. This CDR3 spans 17 amino acids. The DNA of the CDR3 is TGCGCCAGCAGCCAAGGGGGCTTTGTGGGAGGAGGCAATGAGCAGTTCTTC. This sequence encodes CASSQGGFVGGGNEQFF.

To note about this clone: The sample contains more than one DNA sequence encoding this CDR3. This sequence joins TRBV7-9 and TRBJ2-7; 12 bases map to TRBD2. J lost 2 bases, V lost 4 bases, and 3 bases had no gene match. Germline V gives CDR1 SEHNR, CDR2 FQNEAQ (reference sequence). The CDR3 length is 15 residues. CDR3 DNA: TGTGCCAGCAGCTCTAGGACTAGCGGGACCTACGAGCAGTACTTC. Its protein is CASSSRTSGTYEQYF.